The 13 T cell receptor beta chains below all came from one sample that was sequenced in a study of CD8 T cells in acute hepatitis C reinfection. The time point: naive CD8 control sorted from an acute-time-point sample. TCRdb's copy holds only in-frame clones and misses some; the assay was immunoSEQ multiplex PCR. The data hold over 35,000 clones, with just under 90% observed a single time. Sequenced input: naive CD8+ T cells from PBMCs. The receptors derive from a man aged 25-45 years with chronic hepatitis C.

The rearrangement links TRBV27 to TRBJ2-1; D gene uncertain. The CDR3 length is 13 residues. V was pared by 2 bases and J by 4 bases, with 6 bases between. The germline V gene encodes CDR1 MNHEY and CDR2 SMNVEV (reference sequence). The CDR3 spells CASSLARYNEQFF. CDR3 coding DNA: TGTGCCAGCAGTTTAGCCAGATACAATGAGCAGTTCTTC.

The J gene is TRBJ1-3, the V gene TRBV7-9; 7 positions match TRBD1. The CDR3 spans 17 residues. The ends lost 1 base at V and 2 bases at J; junction bases unmatched: 8. Per the germline V gene, CDR1 is SEHNR and CDR2 is FQNEAQ (reference sequence). The CDR3 DNA sequence: TGTGCCAGCAGCTTAGGGCTAGAGGGGGCCGCTGGAAACACCATATATTTT. It yields the protein CASSLGLEGAAGNTIYF.

V gene TRBV6-5 combines with J gene TRBJ1-5; a possible D gene is TRBD1 (6 bases). Germline values: CDR1 MNHEY, CDR2 SVGAGI. The V end lost 8 bases, the J end lost 1 base, and 9 bases lay between the germline ends. The CDR3 contains 13 residues. CDR3 sequence (DNA): TGTGCCAGCGGGGGCGCGAGCAATCAGCCCCAGCATTTT. Amino acids: CASGGASNQPQHF.

The gene calls are TRBV19 and TRBJ2-7, with 8 bases lining up with TRBD2. The V gene's germline CDR1 is LNHDA and CDR2 SQIVND (reference sequence). J was trimmed by 3 bases and V by 8 bases; bases with no gene match: 9. The CDR3 covers 14 residues. The CDR3 DNA reads TGTGCCAGTGCTATGAGCGGGGGAGGCTACGAGCAGTACTTC. Its translation: CASAMSGGGYEQYF. Combining the CDR3 with reference TRBV19 and TRBJ2-7 gives the whole variable domain DGGITQSPKYLFRKEGQNVTLSCEQNLNHDAMYWYRQDPGQGLRLIYYSQIVNDFQKGDIAEGYSVSREKKESFPLTVTSAQKNPTAFYLCASAMSGGGYEQYFGPGTRLTVT.

The rearrangement uses TRBV9 and TRBJ2-7; 11 positions agree with TRBD2. The trim removed 0 bases at V and 3 bases at J, leaving 2 bases unmatched. Germline V lookup: CDR1 SGDLS, CDR2 YYNGEE. The CDR3 sequence is 15 residues long. CDR3 DNA sequence: TGTGCCAGCAGCGTAGCCGGGACTAGCGGCTACGAGCAGTACTTC. Protein sequence: CASSVAGTSGYEQYF.

This chain uses TRBV10-1 with TRBJ2-7, with TRBD2 matching over 14 bases. Losses at the gene ends were 0 bases for V and 1 base for J; bases not matched to a gene: 5. Per the germline V gene, CDR1 is WNHNN and CDR2 is SYGVQD (reference sequence). The CDR3 loop spans 18 amino acids. The CDR3 nucleotides are TGCGCCAGCAGTGAGTCCGGGACTAGCGGGAGAGGGTCCTACGAGCAGTACTTC. Translation: CASSESGTSGRGSYEQYF.

The V and J genes are TRBV9 and TRBJ1-4; 8 nucleotides line up with TRBD1. Germline loops: CDR1 SGDLS, CDR2 YYNGEE. This CDR3 contains 14 residues. V was pared by 1 base and J by 5 bases, with 1 base of the junction left unmatched. CDR3 protein: CASSVRTGNEKLFF. CDR3 nucleotides: TGTGCCAGCAGCGTAAGGACAGGGAATGAAAAACTGTTTTTT.

The chain employs TRBV19 and TRBJ2-1; D ambiguous. The CDR3 runs to 12 residues. Germline loops: CDR1 LNHDA, CDR2 SQIVND (reference sequence). Trimming shortened V by 2 bases and J by 10 bases, and 9 bases separated the two germline ends. The chain's CDR3 is CASSIPGGEQFF. In DNA form, the CDR3 reads TGTGCCAGTAGTATACCGGGCGGAGAGCAGTTCTTC.

The chain recombines TRBV2 with TRBJ1-5; weak D call: TRBD1 (5 bases). Germline-derived CDR1 and CDR2 are SNHLY and FYNNEI. Between the trimmed V and J ends, which lost 11 bases and 0 bases, there was a span of 20 bases. The CDR3 runs 16 residues. The CDR3 reads CASRDGTTYSNQPQHF. In nucleotides, the CDR3 is TGTGCCTCCCGGGACGGAACCACTTATAGCAATCAGCCCCAGCATTTT. Drawing the rest from reference TRBV2 and TRBJ1-5, the complete variable domain is EPEVTQTPSHQVTQMGQEVILRCVPISNHLYFYWYRQILGQKVEFLVSFYNNEISEKSEIFDDQFSVERPDGSNFTLKIRSTKLEDSAMYFCASRDGTTYSNQPQHFGDGTRLSIL.

The chain is built from TRBV11-2 and TRBJ2-7, with D possibly TRBD2 on 7 matching bases. Trimming shortened V by 5 bases and J by 4 bases, and 15 bases separated the two germline ends. The CDR3 extends over 14 amino acids. The germline V gene encodes CDR1 SGHAT and CDR2 FQNNGV. This CDR3 is CASSQRGGRYEQYF. The CDR3 nucleotides are TGTGCCAGCAGCCAAAGGGGGGGGCGGTACGAGCAGTACTTC.

The chain couples TRBV11-3 to TRBJ2-2; tentatively, D is TRBD1 (5 bases). The V end lost 6 bases, the J end lost 5 bases, and 7 bases lay between the germline ends. Per germline, CDR1 SGHNT and CDR2 YENEEA. The CDR3 covers 12 residues. Written as DNA, the CDR3 is TGTGCCAGCAGGCAGGGAACCGGGGAGCTGTTTTTT. Protein sequence: CASRQGTGELFF.

The genes are TRBV9 and TRBJ2-3, with D perhaps TRBD1 (5 bases). Trimming cost V 3 bases and J 2 bases, with 10 bases left between them. The length of the CDR3 is 14 residues. CDR1 is SGDLS, CDR2 YYNGEE, per germline. The CDR3 reads CASSEEGHTDTQYF. CDR3 DNA: TGTGCCAGCAGCGAAGAAGGACACACAGATACGCAGTATTTT.

The J gene is TRBJ2-3, the V gene TRBV13; possibly TRBD1 or TRBD2 for D (5 bases each). The CDR3 spans 15 residues. Germline V gene lookup returns CDR1 PRHDT and CDR2 FYEKMQ (reference sequence). The ends were cut back, 5 bases at V and 2 bases at J, with 14 bases in the middle. The DNA for the CDR3 is TGTGCCAGCAGCAAAGATGGGGGAGACACAGATACGCAGTATTTT. It yields the protein CASSKDGGDTDTQYF.